Listed below are T cell receptor beta chains from one sample, sequenced in a study of blood T cells in healthy people across ages. MiXCR, applied by TCRdb to the 5' RACE reads, yields one record per CDR3 protein. The sample contains about 970,000 distinct CDR3 sequences, around 54% of which appear only once. Input material: blood. The receptors were gathered from a woman between 55 and 75 years old in good health. CDR3s include the opening cysteine and the closing phenylalanine or tryptophan. The order of the fields is J gene, D gene, clone size, V gene, CDR3 DNA, CDR3 protein. The D gene is left open where the match is weak. The listing skips clone size in some rows; elsewhere it reads once, few, many or a size class.

TRBJ1-4,TRBD1,few,TRBV10-1,TGCGCCAGCAGAGGAACCGGGACAGGAGAAAAACTGTTTTTT,CASRGTGTGEKLFF
TRBJ2-7,.,.,TRBV4-1,TGCGCCAGCAGCCAATGGACAAAAAACTACGAGCAGTACTTC,CASSQWTKNYEQYF
TRBJ2-6,.,few,TRBV4-2,TGTGCCAGCAGCCGCCTAGTGCAGGGGTCTGGGGCCAACGTCCTGACTTTC,CASSRLVQGSGANVLTF
TRBJ2-3,.,few,TRBV6-1,TGTGCCACCTCCCCAGGACTCAATACGGATACGCAGTATTTT,CATSPGLNTDTQYF
TRBJ2-5,.,.,TRBV11-2,TGTGCCAGCAGCTGGGGGTACGATGAGCAGTACTTC,CASSWGYDEQYF
TRBJ1-6,.,few,TRBV9,TGTGCCAGCAGCGTAGAAAGGGACGGGGAATCACCCCTCCACTTT,CASSVERDGESPLHF
TRBJ1-4,TRBD1,few,TRBV7-9,TGTGCCAGCAGCTTAGCGTTGGGACAGGCGAATGAAAAACTGTTTTTT,CASSLALGQANEKLFF
TRBJ2-7,TRBD2,.,TRBV28,TGTGCCAGCAGTGTTGAAGCGGGAGGGAGGGAGCAGTACTTC,CASSVEAGGREQYF
TRBJ1-2,.,.,TRBV7-2,TGTGCCAGCAGCCAGGGACCCAGCTATGGCTACACCTTC,CASSQGPSYGYTF
TRBJ2-1,.,.,TRBV4-1,TGCGCCAGCAGCCAAGGCCAGGGGCCCGGCAATGAGCAGTTCTTC,CASSQGQGPGNEQFF
TRBJ2-7,.,.,TRBV7-9,TGTGCCAGCAGCTTACAAGGGGCCGAGCAGTACTTC,CASSLQGAEQYF
TRBJ2-6,.,.,TRBV6-2/TRBV6-3,TGTGCCAGCACCTTGGGAGTTCGGTCTGGGGCCAACGTCCTGACTTTC,CASTLGVRSGANVLTF
TRBJ2-5,TRBD1,.,TRBV25-1,TGTGCCAGCAGCCCTGGCGGGCAGGGGGCTAGCACCAGGAACCAAGAGACCCAGTACTTC,CASSPGGQGASTRNQETQYF
TRBJ1-2,.,.,TRBV5-6,TGTGCCAGCAGCTTGGAGGATGGCTACACCTTC,CASSLEDGYTF
TRBJ1-5,.,.,TRBV2,TGTGCCAGCAGATGGGACGGTGCATATAGCAATCAGCCCCAGCATTTT,CASRWDGAYSNQPQHF
TRBJ1-2,.,.,TRBV28,TGTGCCAGCAGAGGGGGGGGTGAGGACTATGGCTACACCTTC,CASRGGGEDYGYTF
TRBJ1-2,.,few,TRBV28,TGTGCCAGCAGTCCCGGGACATTCAACTATGGCTACACCTTC,CASSPGTFNYGYTF
TRBJ2-3,.,.,TRBV7-3,TGTGCCAGCAGCTCGGGACTCGAGACAGATACGCAGTATTTT,CASSSGLETDTQYF